Here is one T cell receptor beta chain with its context. The data were taken from a study of T cell changes during pregnancy in multiple sclerosis. Measured with immunoSEQ multiplex PCR; TCRdb has only the in-frame clones, and not every one. The sample contains 10,000 to 15,000 clones, roughly nine tenths of which appear only once. V lost 2 bases and J lost 3; bases outside the gene matches: 7. The CDR3 contains 17 residues. Germline V CDR1 and CDR2: SGHNT, YENEEA. This material consisted of CD8+ T cells from peripheral blood mononuclear cells, taken after pregnancy. The receptor comes from a female donor in good health, enrolled as a control in a pregnancy study. The gene calls are TRBV11-3 and TRBJ2-2; TRBD1 aligns across 9 bases. The chain's CDR3 is CASSLTPGQGYTGELFF. CDR3 nucleotide sequence: TGTGCCAGCAGCTTAACACCGGGACAGGGTTACACCGGGGAGCTGTTTTTT.